The entry below gives a single T cell receptor (beta chain) sequence along with its context. Its antigen is not known. These data are taken from a study of shared clonotypes between healthy human individuals. Notes on the study in general: Generally, naive subsets came out with larger estimated richness than memory subsets.

Naive CD8 cells comprised CD45RO-negative, CCR7-positively selected cells, excluding terminally differentiated effector memory CD45RA+ cells. Every contributor of samples was a Caucasian grown-up residing in Nashville, Tennessee. The repertoire was sequenced with immunoSEQ multiplex PCR; TCRdb's copy has only in-frame clones and lacks some. Among millions of clones listed, less than 95% were seen once. This CDR3 is 14 amino acids long. In germline, CDR1 is SGHAT, CDR2 FQNNGV. The V end was cut by 3 bases, the J end by 4 bases, with 10 bases between. V usage is TRBV11-2 and J usage is TRBJ1-3, with TRBD1 as a possible D gene (6 bases). The receptor's source is a young man in good health. The sample taken for sequencing was naive CD8+ T cells sorted from blood. The chain's CDR3 is CASSFAGVGNTIYF. The CDR3, as DNA: TGTGCCAGCAGCTTCGCAGGGGTAGGAAACACCATATATTTT.